The rows below give T cell receptor beta chains drawn from one sample of a study of chemoradiotherapy in HPV16-positive cancers. Produced via immunoSEQ multiplex PCR; TCRdb's table is partial and in-frame only. The sample has fewer than 25,000 clones, approximately 92% seen once. The sample in question was blood, obtained from a patient who underwent chemoradiotherapy. The receptors shown here come from a human donor with HPV-associated anogenital cancer. Each CDR3 is given with its conserved first and last residue. The D gene is left open where the match is weak. The size of a clone is reported for some rows only, either as once, few or many, or as a class for expanded clones.

>TRBJ1-1|TRBV27|.|.
CASSNHRGFTEAFF
TGTGCCAGCAGTAATCATCGGGGTTTCACTGAAGCTTTCTTT
>TRBJ1-1|TRBV27|.|.
CASRPNRRMNTEAFF
TGTGCCAGCAGACCCAACCGACGGATGAACACTGAAGCTTTCTTT
>TRBJ1-1|TRBV28|.|once
CASSLPGTEAFF
TGTGCCAGCAGTCTCCCCGGAACTGAAGCTTTCTTT
>TRBJ1-3|TRBV9|.|once
CASSALGGNTIYF
TGTGCCAGCAGCGCCTTGGGAGGAAACACCATATATTTT
>TRBJ2-1|TRBV10-3|TRBD2|.
CAISESVGTSGTGNEQFF
TGTGCCATCAGTGAGTCGGTCGGGACTAGCGGGACTGGGAATGAGCAGTTCTTC
>TRBJ2-7|TRBV5-1|.|.
CASSLSGYEQYF
TGCGCCAGCAGCTTGTCCGGCTACGAGCAGTACTTC
>TRBJ1-6|TRBV6-5|TRBD1|.
CASTGQANSPLHF
TGTGCCAGCACCGGACAGGCTAATTCACCCCTCCACTTT
>TRBJ2-2|TRBV11-3|.|.
CAGSLEFGTGELFF
TGTGCCGGCAGCCTAGAGTTCGGCACCGGGGAGCTGTTTTTT
>TRBJ1-5|TRBV10-1|TRBD1|.
CASSEPDRDSNQPQHF
TGCGCCAGCAGTGAACCCGACAGGGATAGCAATCAGCCCCAGCATTTT
>TRBJ1-2|TRBV6-5|.|.
CASSYSGVNYGYTF
TGTGCCAGCAGTTACTCGGGGGTGAACTATGGCTACACCTTC
>TRBJ1-1|TRBV6-4|.|.
CASSTGFGNEAFF
TGTGCCAGCAGTACCGGTTTCGGGAATGAAGCTTTCTTT
>TRBJ2-7|TRBV6-4|TRBD1|.
CASSKEGQGAYEQYF
TGTGCCAGCAGTAAGGAGGGACAGGGGGCCTACGAGCAGTACTTC
>TRBJ1-1|TRBV27|TRBD1|.
CASSSTRTGGIVTEAFF
TGTGCCAGCAGTTCCACCCGGACAGGTGGTATCGTCACTGAAGCTTTCTTT
>TRBJ2-1|TRBV7-3|.|.
CASSSAGEGNEQFF
TGTGCCAGCAGCTCGGCAGGGGAAGGCAATGAGCAGTTCTTC
>TRBJ1-3|TRBV11-2|.|.
CASSFAGAGNTIYF
TGTGCCAGCAGCTTTGCAGGCGCTGGAAACACCATATATTTT
>TRBJ1-1|TRBV28|.|.
CASSLLVQLNTEAFF
TGTGCCAGCAGTTTACTGGTACAGTTGAACACTGAAGCTTTCTTT
>TRBJ2-7|TRBV2|.|.
CASRADSPEQYF
TGTGCCAGCAGAGCGGACAGTCCCGAGCAGTACTTC